This T cell receptor beta chain was sequenced during a study of breast tumors, draining lymph nodes, adjacent tissues. Study outcomes and limitations: Tumors had less TCR diversity than lymph nodes, more than nontumor tissue. That most tumor T cells come from lymph nodes remained unproven. Luminal-like breast cancer showed significantly higher tumor–nontumor repertoire similarity than basal-like.

Axillary draining lymph nodes of breast cancer patients supplied the node samples. A single record per CDR3 protein comes from TCRdb applying MiXCR to the multiplex PCR reads. The data contain fewer than 300,000 distinct CDR3 sequences, about a third of them singletons. The CDR3 is 12 amino acids. Germline loops: CDR1 MNHEY, CDR2 SVGAGI. V was trimmed by 7 bases and J by 2 bases, leaving 8 bases between them. Turning to this clonotype: Its antigen is unidentified.

What was sequenced was axillary lymph node tissue. This sequence originates from a female donor with breast cancer. Some clones in this sample may be carry-over from other donors' samples. J is TRBJ1-1 and V is TRBV6-5; D unresolved. The CDR3 DNA reads TGTGCCAGCAAGGCCGGAAACACTGAAGCTTTCTTT. It specifies CASKAGNTEAFF.